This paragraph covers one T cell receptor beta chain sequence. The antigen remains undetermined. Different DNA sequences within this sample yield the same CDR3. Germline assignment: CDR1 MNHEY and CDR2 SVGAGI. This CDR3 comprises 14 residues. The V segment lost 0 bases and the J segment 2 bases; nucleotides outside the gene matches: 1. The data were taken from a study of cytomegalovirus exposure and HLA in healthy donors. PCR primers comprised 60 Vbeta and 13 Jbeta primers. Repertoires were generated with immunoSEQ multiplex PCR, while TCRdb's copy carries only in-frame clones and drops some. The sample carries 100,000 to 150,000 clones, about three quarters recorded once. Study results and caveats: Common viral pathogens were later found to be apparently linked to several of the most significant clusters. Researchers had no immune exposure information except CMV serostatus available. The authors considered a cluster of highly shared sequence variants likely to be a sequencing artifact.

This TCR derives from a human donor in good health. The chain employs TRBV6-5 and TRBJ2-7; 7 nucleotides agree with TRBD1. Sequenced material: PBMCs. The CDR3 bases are TGTGCCAGCAGTTACTCGGGGACAGCCTACGAGCAGTACTTC. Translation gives CASSYSGTAYEQYF.